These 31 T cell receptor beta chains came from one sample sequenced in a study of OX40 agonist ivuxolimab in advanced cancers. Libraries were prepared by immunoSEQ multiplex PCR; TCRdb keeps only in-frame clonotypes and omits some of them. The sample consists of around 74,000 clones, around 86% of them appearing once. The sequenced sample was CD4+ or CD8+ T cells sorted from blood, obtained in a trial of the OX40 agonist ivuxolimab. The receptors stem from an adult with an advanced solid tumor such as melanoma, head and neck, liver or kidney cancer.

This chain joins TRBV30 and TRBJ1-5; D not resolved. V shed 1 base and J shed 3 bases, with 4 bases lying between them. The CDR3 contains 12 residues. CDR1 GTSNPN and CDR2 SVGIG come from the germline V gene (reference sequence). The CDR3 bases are TGTGCCTGGAGTGGCAACAATCAGCCCCAGCATTTT. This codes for CAWSGNNQPQHF.

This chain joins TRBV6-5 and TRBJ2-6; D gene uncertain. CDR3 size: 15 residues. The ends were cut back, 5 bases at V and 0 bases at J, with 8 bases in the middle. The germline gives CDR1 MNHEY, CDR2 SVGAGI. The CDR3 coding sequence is TGTGCCAGCAGTGTTGACGTCTCTGGGGCCAACGTCCTGACTTTC. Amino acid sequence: CASSVDVSGANVLTF.

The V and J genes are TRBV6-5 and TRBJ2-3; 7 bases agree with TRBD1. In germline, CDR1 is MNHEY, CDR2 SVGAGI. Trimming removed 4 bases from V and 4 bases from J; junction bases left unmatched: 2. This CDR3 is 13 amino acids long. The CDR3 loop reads CASSLQGPDTQYF. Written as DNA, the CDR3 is TGTGCCAGCAGTTTACAGGGGCCAGATACGCAGTATTTT.

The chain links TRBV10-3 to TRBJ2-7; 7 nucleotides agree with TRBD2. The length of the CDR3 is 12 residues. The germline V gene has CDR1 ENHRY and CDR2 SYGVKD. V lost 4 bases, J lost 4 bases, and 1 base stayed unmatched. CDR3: CAISGGGYEQYF. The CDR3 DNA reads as TGTGCCATCAGTGGGGGGGGGTACGAGCAGTACTTC.

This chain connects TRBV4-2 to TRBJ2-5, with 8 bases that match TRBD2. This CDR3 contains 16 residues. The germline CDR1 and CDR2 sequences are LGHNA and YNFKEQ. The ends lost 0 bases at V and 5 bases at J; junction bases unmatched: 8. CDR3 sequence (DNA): TGTGCCAGCAGCCAAGATGGCGGGGGGCTGTGGGAGACCCAGTACTTC. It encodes CASSQDGGGLWETQYF.

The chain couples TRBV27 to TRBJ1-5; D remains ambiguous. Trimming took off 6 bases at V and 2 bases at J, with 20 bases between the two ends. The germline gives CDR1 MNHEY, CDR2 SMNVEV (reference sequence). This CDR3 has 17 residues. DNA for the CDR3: TGTGCCAGCAGCTCCCTCGGCCCCCGTGGGGGCAATCAGCCCCAGCATTTT. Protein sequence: CASSSLGPRGGNQPQHF.

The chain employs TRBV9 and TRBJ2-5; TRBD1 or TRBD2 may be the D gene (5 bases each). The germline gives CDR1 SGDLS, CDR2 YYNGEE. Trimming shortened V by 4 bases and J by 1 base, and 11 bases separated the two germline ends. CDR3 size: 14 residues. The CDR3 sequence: CASSLTGLQETQYF. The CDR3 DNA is TGTGCCAGCAGCCTCACAGGACTCCAAGAGACCCAGTACTTC.

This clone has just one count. This CDR3 reads CASSFGGRQSEAFF. DNA of the CDR3: TGTGCCAGCAGCTTTGGGGGGCGACAAAGTGAAGCTTTCTTT. The rearrangement uses TRBV7-8 and TRBJ1-1; D possibly corresponds to TRBD1 (6 bases). The CDR3 loop spans 14 amino acids. Per the germline V gene, CDR1 is SGHVS and CDR2 is FQNEAQ. V lost 3 bases and J 7 bases, leaving 15 bases between the germline ends.

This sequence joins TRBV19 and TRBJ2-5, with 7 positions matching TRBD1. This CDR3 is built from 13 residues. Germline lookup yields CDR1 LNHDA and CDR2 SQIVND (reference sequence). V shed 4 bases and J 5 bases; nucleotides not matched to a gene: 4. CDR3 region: CASSKQGRETQYF. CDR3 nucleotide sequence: TGTGCCAGTAGTAAACAGGGGCGGGAGACCCAGTACTTC.

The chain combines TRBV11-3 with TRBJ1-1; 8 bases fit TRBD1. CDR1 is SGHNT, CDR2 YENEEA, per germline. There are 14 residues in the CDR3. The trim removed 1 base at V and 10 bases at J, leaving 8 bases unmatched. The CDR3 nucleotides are TGTGCCAGCAGCTTAGGAAACAGGGGGGGACGAGCTTTCTTT. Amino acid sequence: CASSLGNRGGRAFF.

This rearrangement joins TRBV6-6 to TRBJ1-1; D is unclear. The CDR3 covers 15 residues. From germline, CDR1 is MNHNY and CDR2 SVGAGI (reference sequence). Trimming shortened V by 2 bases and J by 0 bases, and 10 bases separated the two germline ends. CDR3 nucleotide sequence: TGTGCCAGCAGTTACGGTTTCGGGGTGAACACTGAAGCTTTCTTT. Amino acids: CASSYGFGVNTEAFF.

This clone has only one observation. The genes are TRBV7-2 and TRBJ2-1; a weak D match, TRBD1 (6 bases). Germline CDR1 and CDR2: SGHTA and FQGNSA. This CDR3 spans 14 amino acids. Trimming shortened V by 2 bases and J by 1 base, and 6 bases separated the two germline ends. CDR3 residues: CASSLTGSYNEQFF. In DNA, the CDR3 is TGTGCCAGCAGCTTAACAGGGTCCTACAATGAGCAGTTCTTC.

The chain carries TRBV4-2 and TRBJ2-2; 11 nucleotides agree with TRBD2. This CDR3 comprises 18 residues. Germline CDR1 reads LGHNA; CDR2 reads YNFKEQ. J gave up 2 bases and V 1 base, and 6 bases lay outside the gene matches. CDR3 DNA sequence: TGTGCCAGCAGCCAAGGGGCTAGCGGGGGGTTCAACACCGGGGAGCTGTTTTTT. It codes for CASSQGASGGFNTGELFF.

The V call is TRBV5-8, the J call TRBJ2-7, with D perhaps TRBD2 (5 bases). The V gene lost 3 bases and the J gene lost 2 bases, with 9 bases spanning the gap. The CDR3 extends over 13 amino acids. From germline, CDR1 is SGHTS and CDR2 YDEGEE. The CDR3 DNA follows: TGTGCCAGCAGCTACAGCGGAACCTACGAGCAGTACTTC. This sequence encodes CASSYSGTYEQYF.

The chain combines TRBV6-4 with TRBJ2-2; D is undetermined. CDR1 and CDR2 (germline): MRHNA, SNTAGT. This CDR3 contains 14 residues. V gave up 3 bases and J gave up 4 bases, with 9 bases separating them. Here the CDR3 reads CASSEQRGTGELFF. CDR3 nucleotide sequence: TGTGCCAGCAGTGAGCAGCGTGGCACCGGGGAGCTGTTTTTT.

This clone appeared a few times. This chain's CDR3 is CASSMGRRRDEQYF. The CDR3 nucleotides are TGTGCCAGTAGTATGGGACGCCGGCGGGACGAGCAGTACTTC. The chain links TRBV19 to TRBJ2-7; D may match TRBD1 or TRBD2 (5 bases each). V gave up 3 bases and J gave up 5 bases, with 14 bases separating them. The germline gives CDR1 LNHDA, CDR2 SQIVND (reference sequence). The CDR3 is 14 residues long.

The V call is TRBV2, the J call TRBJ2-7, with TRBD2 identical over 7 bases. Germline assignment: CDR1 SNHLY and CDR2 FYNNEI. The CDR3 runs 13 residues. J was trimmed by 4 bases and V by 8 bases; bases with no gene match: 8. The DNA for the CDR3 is TGTGCCAGCTACTCGGGGGGTGATTACGAGCAGTACTTC. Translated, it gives CASYSGGDYEQYF.

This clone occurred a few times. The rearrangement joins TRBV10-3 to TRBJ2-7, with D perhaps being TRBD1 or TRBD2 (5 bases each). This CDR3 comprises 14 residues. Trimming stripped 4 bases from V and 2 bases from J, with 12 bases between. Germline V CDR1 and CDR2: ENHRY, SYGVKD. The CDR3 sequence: CAISGPGPAYEQYF. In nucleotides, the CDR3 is TGTGCCATCAGTGGGCCGGGACCCGCCTACGAGCAGTACTTC.

The CDR3 DNA reads TGTGCCAGCAGCCAAACAGGGGGCAATCAGCCCCAGCATTTT. This translates into CASSQTGGNQPQHF. The chain recombines TRBV14 with TRBJ1-5; 7 nucleotides agree with TRBD1. This CDR3 contains 14 residues. Trimming took 2 bases from V and 2 from J; bases not matched to a gene: 0. CDR1 is SGHDN and CDR2 is FVKESK in the germline V gene.

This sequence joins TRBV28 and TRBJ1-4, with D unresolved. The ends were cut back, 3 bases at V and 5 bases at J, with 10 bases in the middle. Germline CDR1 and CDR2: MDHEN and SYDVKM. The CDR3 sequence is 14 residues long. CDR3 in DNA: TGTGCCAGCAGTTTTAGGACCAACAATGAAAAACTGTTTTTT. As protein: CASSFRTNNEKLFF.

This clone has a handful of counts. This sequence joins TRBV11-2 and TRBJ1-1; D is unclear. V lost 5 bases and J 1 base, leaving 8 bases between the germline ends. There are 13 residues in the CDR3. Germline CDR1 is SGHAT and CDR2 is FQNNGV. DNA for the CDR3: TGTGCCAGCAGCCCACGCTCGAACACTGAAGCTTTCTTT. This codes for CASSPRSNTEAFF.

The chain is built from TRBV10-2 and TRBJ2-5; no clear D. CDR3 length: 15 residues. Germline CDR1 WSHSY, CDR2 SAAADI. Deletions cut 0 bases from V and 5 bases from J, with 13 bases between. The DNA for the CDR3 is TGCGCCAGCAGTGAGTCCGGCAGGTCGTGGGAGACCCAGTACTTC. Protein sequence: CASSESGRSWETQYF.

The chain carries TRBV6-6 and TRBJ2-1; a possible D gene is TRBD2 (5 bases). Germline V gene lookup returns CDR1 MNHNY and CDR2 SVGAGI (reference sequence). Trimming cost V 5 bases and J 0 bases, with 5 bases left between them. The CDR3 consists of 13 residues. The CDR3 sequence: CASSRDSYNEQFF. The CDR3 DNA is TGTGCCAGCAGTCGGGACTCCTACAATGAGCAGTTCTTC.

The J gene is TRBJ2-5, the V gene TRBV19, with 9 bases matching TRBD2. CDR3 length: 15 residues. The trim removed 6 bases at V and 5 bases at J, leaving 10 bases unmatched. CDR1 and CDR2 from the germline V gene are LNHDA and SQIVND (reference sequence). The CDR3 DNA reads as TGTGCCAGTAGGAGGGAGGCGGGGGGGCGTGAGACCCAGTACTTC. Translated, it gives CASRREAGGRETQYF.

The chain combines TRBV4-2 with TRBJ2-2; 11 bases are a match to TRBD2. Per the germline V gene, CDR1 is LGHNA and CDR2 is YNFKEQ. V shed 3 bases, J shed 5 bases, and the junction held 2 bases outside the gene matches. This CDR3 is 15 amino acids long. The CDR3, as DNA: TGTGCCAGCAGCCACGGGACTAGCGGAACCGGGGAGCTGTTTTTT. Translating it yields CASSHGTSGTGELFF.

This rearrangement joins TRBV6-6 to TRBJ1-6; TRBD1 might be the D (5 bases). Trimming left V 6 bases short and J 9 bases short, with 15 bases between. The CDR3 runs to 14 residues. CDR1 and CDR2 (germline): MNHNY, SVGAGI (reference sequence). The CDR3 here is CASRPSRGGSPLHF. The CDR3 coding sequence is TGTGCCAGCAGGCCGAGTCGGGGGGGTTCACCCCTCCACTTT.

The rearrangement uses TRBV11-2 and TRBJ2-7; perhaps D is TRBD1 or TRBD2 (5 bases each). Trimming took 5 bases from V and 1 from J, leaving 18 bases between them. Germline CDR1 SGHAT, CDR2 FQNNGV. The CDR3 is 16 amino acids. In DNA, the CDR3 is TGTGCCAGCAGCCCCAATGGGACGGACCCTTCCTACGAGCAGTACTTC. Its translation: CASSPNGTDPSYEQYF.

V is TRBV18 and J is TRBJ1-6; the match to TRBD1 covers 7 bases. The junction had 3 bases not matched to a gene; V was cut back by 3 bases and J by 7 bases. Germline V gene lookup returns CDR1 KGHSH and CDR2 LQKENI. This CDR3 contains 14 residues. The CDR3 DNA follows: TGTGCCAGCTCACCGGGACAGCAGAATTCACCCCTCCACTTT. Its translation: CASSPGQQNSPLHF. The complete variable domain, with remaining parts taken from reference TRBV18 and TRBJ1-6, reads NAGVMQNPRHLVRRRGQEARLRCSPMKGHSHVYWYRQLPEEGLKFMVYLQKENIIDESGMPKERFSAEFPKEGPSILRIQQVVRGDSAAYFCASSPGQQNSPLHFGNGTRLTVT.

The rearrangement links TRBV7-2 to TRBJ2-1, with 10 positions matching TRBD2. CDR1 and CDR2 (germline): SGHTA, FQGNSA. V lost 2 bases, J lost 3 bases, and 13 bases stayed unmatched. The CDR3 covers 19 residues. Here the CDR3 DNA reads TGTGCCAGCAGCTTAAGTGTCGTAGCGGGGGGAGACTACTACAATGAGCAGTTCTTC. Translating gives CASSLSVVAGGDYYNEQFF.

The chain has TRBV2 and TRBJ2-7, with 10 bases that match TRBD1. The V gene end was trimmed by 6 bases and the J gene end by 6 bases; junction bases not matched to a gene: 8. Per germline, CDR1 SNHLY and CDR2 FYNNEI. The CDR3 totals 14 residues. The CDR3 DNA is TGTGCCAGCAGAGGTAGGACAGGGGGTGTCGAGCAGTACTTC. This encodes CASRGRTGGVEQYF.

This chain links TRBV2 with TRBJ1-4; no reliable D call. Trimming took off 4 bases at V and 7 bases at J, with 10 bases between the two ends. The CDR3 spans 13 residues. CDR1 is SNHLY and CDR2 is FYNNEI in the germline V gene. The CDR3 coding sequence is TGTGCCAGCAGTGCTATAGTACTTGAAAAACTGTTTTTT. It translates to CASSAIVLEKLFF. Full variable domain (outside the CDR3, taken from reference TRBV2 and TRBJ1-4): EPEVTQTPSHQVTQMGQEVILRCVPISNHLYFYWYRQILGQKVEFLVSFYNNEISEKSEIFDDQFSVERPDGSNFTLKIRSTKLEDSAMYFCASSAIVLEKLFFGSGTQLSVL.